This T cell receptor beta chain came from a study of human T cells and chemical hapten exposure. Study background: The study lasted around 22 weeks, and patients were dosed weekly with diphenylcyclopropenone on the scalp throughout.

TCRdb ran MiXCR on the RACE reads and lists one entry per CDR3 protein. The table includes 300,000 to 400,000 distinct CDR3 sequences, less than 6.5% detected once. Time point of the sample: pre-sensitization, week 0. The treatment is: therapeutic diphenylcyclopropenone sensitization with weekly scalp DPC. Ten or more counts support this clonotype. This sample comprised whole blood, obtained in connection with sensitization to the hapten diphenylcyclopropenone (DPC). The sequence came from a woman in her forties or fifties with alopecia areata. Some clones in this sample may be carry-over from other donors' samples.

The CDR3 DNA reads as TGTGCCAGCAGTTTAGGGCCGAAAAACGAGCAGTACTTC. It specifies CASSLGPKNEQYF. The gene calls are TRBV27 and TRBJ2-7, with D unclear. Germline CDR1 MNHEY, CDR2 SMNVEV (reference sequence). This CDR3 comprises 13 residues. Trimming pared 2 bases from V and 5 bases from J, leaving 10 bases between.